This paragraph reports one T cell receptor beta chain. Its antigen is still unknown. This sample was taken from a study of cytomegalovirus exposure and HLA in healthy donors. Study-wide points: The productive fraction for most TCR beta V segments was about 87% or about 30% in an earlier analysis. Most CMV-associated TCR beta chains appeared HLA-restricted in a later analysis.

The PCR had 60 Vbeta and 13 Jbeta primers. Assay used: immunoSEQ multiplex PCR; TCRdb lists only in-frame clones, some missing. The top ten clones hold roughly 3.2% of a sample with some 150,000 clones, approximately 78% of them seen once. J gave up 7 bases and V 2 bases, and 3 bases lay outside the gene matches. From germline, CDR1 is MNHEY and CDR2 SVGAGI. The CDR3 spans 14 residues. The chain couples TRBV6-5 to TRBJ1-5, with 9 positions matching TRBD1. The sequenced sample consisted of PBMCs. The sequence came from a man between 18 and 35 years old in good health and CMV-seropositive. Here the CDR3 DNA reads TGTGCCAGCAGTTACGCGGGACAGGGCCAGCCCCAGCATTTT. Its protein product is CASSYAGQGQPQHF.